This is a list of T cell receptor beta chains from one sample in a study of cytomegalovirus exposure and HLA in healthy donors. The table came from immunoSEQ multiplex PCR; TCRdb's copy has only in-frame clones and leaves some out. This sample yields approximately 160,000 clones, of which around four fifths are seen a single time; about 7.4% belongs to the top ten. Material: PBMCs. Receptors originate from a male donor in good health and CMV-seropositive. Each CDR3 is given with its conserved first and last residue. A D gene is named only where the DNA matches it firmly. Clone sizes are given selectively: once, few, many, or a class where the clone is expanded.

J: TRBJ1-3
V: TRBV7-7
size: .
D: .
CDR3: CASSLTRDGGNTIYF

J: TRBJ1-4
V: TRBV7-8
size: .
D: TRBD1
CDR3: CASSPRTGWKLFF

J: TRBJ2-5
V: TRBV29-1
size: .
D: .
CDR3: CSVGALETQYF

J: TRBJ1-5
V: TRBV5-1
size: .
D: .
CDR3: CASSLEGQLLNSNQPQHF

J: TRBJ2-7
V: TRBV10-3
size: .
D: .
CDR3: CAMASIGVGREQYF

J: TRBJ2-1
V: TRBV6-4
size: .
D: .
CDR3: CASSDSRLAGYNEQFF

J: TRBJ2-1
V: TRBV11-2
size: .
D: TRBD2
CDR3: CASRDLAGIYYNEQFF

J: TRBJ2-3
V: TRBV4-3
size: .
D: .
CDR3: CASSQGTGQATDTQYF

J: TRBJ2-1
V: TRBV30
size: .
D: .
CDR3: CAQDRRGANNEQFF

J: TRBJ2-3
V: TRBV2
size: .
D: .
CDR3: CASSEVNPTDTQYF

J: TRBJ2-7
V: TRBV6-1
size: .
D: .
CDR3: CASTGYEQYF

J: TRBJ1-1
V: TRBV10-1
size: .
D: .
CDR3: CASSFYRDTEAFF

J: TRBJ2-2
V: TRBV6-5
size: few
D: .
CDR3: CASNGREVDTGELFF

J: TRBJ2-1
V: TRBV4-1
size: .
D: TRBD2
CDR3: CASSQELADLGKFF

J: TRBJ1-2
V: TRBV9
size: .
D: .
CDR3: CASSVVGTTYGYTF

J: TRBJ2-5
V: TRBV10-3
size: .
D: TRBD2
CDR3: CAISSPSGGSQETQYF

J: TRBJ2-3
V: TRBV7-9
size: .
D: .
CDR3: CASSLVQGASTDTQYF